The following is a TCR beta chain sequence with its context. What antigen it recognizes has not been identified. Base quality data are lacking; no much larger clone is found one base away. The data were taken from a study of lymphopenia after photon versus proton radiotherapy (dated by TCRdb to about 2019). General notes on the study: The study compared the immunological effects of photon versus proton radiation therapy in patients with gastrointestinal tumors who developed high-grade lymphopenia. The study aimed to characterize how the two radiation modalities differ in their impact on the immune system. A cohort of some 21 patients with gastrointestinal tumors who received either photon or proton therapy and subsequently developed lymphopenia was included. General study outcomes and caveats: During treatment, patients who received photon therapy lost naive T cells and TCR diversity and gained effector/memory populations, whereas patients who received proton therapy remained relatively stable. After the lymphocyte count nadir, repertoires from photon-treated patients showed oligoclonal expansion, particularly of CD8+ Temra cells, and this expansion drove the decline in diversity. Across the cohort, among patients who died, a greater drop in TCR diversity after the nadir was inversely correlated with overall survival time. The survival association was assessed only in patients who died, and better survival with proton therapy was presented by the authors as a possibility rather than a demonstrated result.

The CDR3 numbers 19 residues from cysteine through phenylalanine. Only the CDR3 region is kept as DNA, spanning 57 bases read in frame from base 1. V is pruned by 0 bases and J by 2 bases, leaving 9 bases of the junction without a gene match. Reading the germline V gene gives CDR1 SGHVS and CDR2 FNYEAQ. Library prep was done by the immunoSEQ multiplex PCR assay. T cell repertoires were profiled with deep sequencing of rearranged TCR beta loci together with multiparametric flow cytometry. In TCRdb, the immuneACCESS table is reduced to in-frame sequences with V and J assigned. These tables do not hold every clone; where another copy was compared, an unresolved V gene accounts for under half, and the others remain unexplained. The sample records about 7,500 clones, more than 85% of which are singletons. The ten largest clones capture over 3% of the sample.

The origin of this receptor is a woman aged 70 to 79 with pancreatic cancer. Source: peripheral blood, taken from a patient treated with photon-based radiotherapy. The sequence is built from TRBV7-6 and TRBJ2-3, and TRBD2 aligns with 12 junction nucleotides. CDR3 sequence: CASSLAAYRLAGDTDTQYF. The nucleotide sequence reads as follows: TGTGCCAGCAGCTTAGCTGCCTACAGACTAGCGGGAGACACAGATACGCAGTATTTT.